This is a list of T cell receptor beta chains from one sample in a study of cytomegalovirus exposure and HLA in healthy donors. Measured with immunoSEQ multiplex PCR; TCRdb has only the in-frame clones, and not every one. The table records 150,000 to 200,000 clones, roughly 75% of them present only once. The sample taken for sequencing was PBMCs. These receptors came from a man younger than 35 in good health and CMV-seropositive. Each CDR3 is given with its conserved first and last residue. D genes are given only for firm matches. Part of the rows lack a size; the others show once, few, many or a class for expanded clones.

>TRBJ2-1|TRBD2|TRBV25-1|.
TGTGCCAGCAGTCGGACGAAGCGGGAGGGCGATGAGCAGTTCTTC
CASSRTKREGDEQFF
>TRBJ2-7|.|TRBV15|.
TGTGCCACCAGCAGAGATCTTAACAGGGCGTACGAGCAGTACTTC
CATSRDLNRAYEQYF
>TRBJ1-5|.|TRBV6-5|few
TGTGCCAGCAGTGAGGGCAGCAATCAGCCCCAGCATTTT
CASSEGSNQPQHF
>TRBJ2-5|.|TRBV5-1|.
TGCGCCAGCAGCTTGGAGGGGGGGCGCAGTGAGACCCAGTACTTC
CASSLEGGRSETQYF
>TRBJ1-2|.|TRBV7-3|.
TGTGCCAGCAGCTTAGGCGGGCTTGATGGCTACACCTTC
CASSLGGLDGYTF
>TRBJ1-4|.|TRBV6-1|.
TGTGCCAGCAGTGAAGGTTGGGGAGGGGATGAAAAACTGTTTTTT
CASSEGWGGDEKLFF
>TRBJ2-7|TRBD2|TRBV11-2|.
TGTGCCAGCAGCCCGGGTGACCGGGCGAGCGGGAAATCGCGGGAGCAGTACTTC
CASSPGDRASGKSREQYF
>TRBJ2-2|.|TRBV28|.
TGTGCCAGCAGTCCCCCCCGGACAGTCCCCGGGGAGCTGTTTTTT
CASSPPRTVPGELFF
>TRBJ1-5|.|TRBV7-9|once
TGTGCCAGCAGCTGGAGAGGGAGAAATCAGCCCCAGCATTTT
CASSWRGRNQPQHF
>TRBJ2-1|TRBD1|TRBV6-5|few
TGTGCCAGCAGTTCCGGGACAGGGTGGATCAATGAGCAGTTCTTC
CASSSGTGWINEQFF
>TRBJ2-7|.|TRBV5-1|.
TGCGCCAGCAGCCCCATGGGGCAGGGAGGCGAGCAGTACTTC
CASSPMGQGGEQYF
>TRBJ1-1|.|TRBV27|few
TGTGCCAGCACCCCTCGGTACGGGGGCACTGAAGCTTTCTTT
CASTPRYGGTEAFF
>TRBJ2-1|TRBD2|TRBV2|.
TGTGCCAGCAGCCCCCGGCAGATGGGACTAGCAGCCAATGAGCAGTTCTTC
CASSPRQMGLAANEQFF
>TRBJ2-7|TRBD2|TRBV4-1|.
TGCGCCAGCAGCCAGACTAGCGGGCCCTTCGTCGACGAGCAGTACTTC
CASSQTSGPFVDEQYF
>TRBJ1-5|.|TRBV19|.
TGTGCCAGTAGTATACGGGGGGGAACTCAGCCCCAGCATTTT
CASSIRGGTQPQHF
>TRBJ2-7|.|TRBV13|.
TGTGCCAGCAGCCCACCCGACAGGCCCTACGAGCAGTACTTC
CASSPPDRPYEQYF